This TCR beta chain was identified during a study of blood T cell repertoires in COVID-19. Across the whole study: There were acute and convalescent COVID-19 samples, and they came from the United States, Italy and Spain. T cells, B-cell-depleted T cells, or PBMCs supplied cDNA or gDNA.

Study members were between about 18 and 90 years old and lived in over 20 US regions. Original data processing: Cell counts per sample came from amplifying reference gene primers. Here immunoSEQ multiplex PCR was the method, and the copy in TCRdb shows in-frame clones only, minus some. The V and J calls and clone size were taken over from that table, and D and trimming were inferred from the DNA. The data contain 300,000 to 350,000 clones, around 90% of them seen just once; the ten biggest clones take up about 4.5%. The CDR3 runs to 15 residues. J gave up 2 bases and V 3 bases, and 5 bases lay outside the gene matches. Per germline, CDR1 SGDLS and CDR2 YYNGEE.

The sequencing input was PBMCs or T cells enriched from blood (not recorded which). The origin of this receptor is a woman between 18 and 29 years old with acute COVID-19. J is TRBJ2-5 and V is TRBV9; 9 bases map to TRBD1. This chain's CDR3 is CASSARTGVQETQYF. CDR3 in DNA: TGTGCCAGCAGCGCTCGGACAGGGGTGCAAGAGACCCAGTACTTC.